These 29 T cell receptor beta chains share one sample of origin, sequenced in a study of post-analysis software for immune sequencing data. For these receptors, no antigen is known. Broader study findings: Relative to controls, patients had five TRBV segments at higher frequency, with TRBV5-6, TRBV5-1 and TRBV20-1 among these.

Unique molecular identifiers tagged the TCR beta cDNA libraries. TCRdb re-analysed the PCR reads in MiXCR, keeping a single row per CDR3 protein. This sample yields 600,000 to 750,000 distinct CDR3 sequences, of which over 45% are seen a single time; approximately 10% belongs to the top ten. The sequenced material came from blood. The receptors were sampled from a girl aged 2 to 10 with multiple sclerosis.

The rearrangement links TRBV3-1 to TRBJ1-1; D gene unclear. The CDR3 has 11 residues. Germline V gene lookup returns CDR1 LGHDT and CDR2 YNNKEL (reference sequence). Trimming cost V 4 bases and J 7 bases, with 7 bases left between them. CDR3 sequence (DNA): TGTGCCAGCAGCCTTGGACTTGAAGCTTTCTTT. Protein sequence: CASSLGLEAFF.

The chain employs TRBV6-1 and TRBJ2-1; D remains ambiguous. The ends were cut back, 0 bases at V and 9 bases at J, with 9 bases in the middle. CDR3 length: 13 residues. The V gene's germline CDR1 is MNHNS and CDR2 SASEGT. The CDR3 region is CASSEARAFEQFF. DNA of the CDR3: TGTGCCAGCAGTGAAGCGCGAGCCTTTGAGCAGTTCTTC.

This clonotype has just a few counts. This chain uses TRBV20-1 with TRBJ1-2, with 7 nucleotides matching TRBD1. The CDR3 is made up of 13 amino acids. V lost 6 bases to trimming and J lost 8 bases; unmatched junction nucleotides: 12. Germline V gene sequence: CDR1 DFQATT, CDR2 SNEGSKA (reference sequence). The CDR3 sequence is CSADATGFRGYTF. The CDR3 coding sequence is TGCAGTGCCGATGCGACAGGGTTTAGGGGCTACACCTTC.

This chain joins TRBV6-6 and TRBJ2-7; 8 bases match TRBD2. The germline CDR1 and CDR2 sequences are MNHNY and SVGAGI (reference sequence). V lost 5 bases to trimming and J lost 2 bases; unmatched junction nucleotides: 8. The CDR3 consists of 15 residues. DNA for the CDR3: TGTGCCAGCAGTACGGTCGCGGGAGGTGCCTACGAGCAGTACTTC. Encoded protein: CASSTVAGGAYEQYF.

V is TRBV5-8 and J is TRBJ2-4; D gene uncertain. Trimming shortened V by 4 bases and J by 6 bases, and 8 bases separated the two germline ends. The CDR3 runs 12 residues. Germline V gives CDR1 SGHTS, CDR2 YDEGEE. The CDR3 sequence: CASSMERNIQYF. The CDR3 DNA reads as TGTGCCAGCAGCATGGAGAGAAACATTCAGTACTTC.

J is TRBJ2-1 and V is TRBV29-1, with D perhaps TRBD2 (6 bases). Germline CDR1 and CDR2: SQVTM and ANQGSEA. CDR3 size: 14 residues. The V gene lost 7 bases and the J gene lost 5 bases, with 18 bases spanning the gap. The CDR3 DNA reads TGCAGCGCCCCGCCTAGCGAGTTCCACAATGAGCAGTTCTTC. Its translation is CSAPPSEFHNEQFF.

This chain uses TRBV5-6 with TRBJ1-1, with D unclear. From germline, CDR1 is SGHDT and CDR2 YYEEEE. The CDR3 spans 13 residues. Trimming stripped 6 bases from V and 1 base from J, with 10 bases between. Here the CDR3 DNA reads TGTGCCAGCACCCCTTACACGAACACTGAAGCTTTCTTT. As protein: CASTPYTNTEAFF.

This clonotype showed up just a few times. This chain links TRBV4-1 with TRBJ1-6; D is uncertain. The V end lost 4 bases, the J end lost 7 bases, and 17 bases lay between the germline ends. Germline lookup yields CDR1 MGHRA and CDR2 YSYEKL. The CDR3 is made up of 16 amino acids. The CDR3 loop is CASSPSYGVRNSPLHF. The CDR3 DNA sequence: TGCGCCAGCAGCCCAAGTTATGGGGTTCGGAATTCACCCCTCCACTTT.

The chain uses TRBV5-5 and TRBJ2-6; D may be TRBD2 (5 bases). The CDR3 extends over 16 amino acids. Trimming removed 4 bases at V and 0 bases at J, with 11 bases between. Per the germline V gene, CDR1 is SGHKS and CDR2 is YYEKEE (reference sequence). The CDR3 here is CASSAQAASGANVLTF. CDR3 bases: TGTGCCAGCAGCGCCCAAGCGGCCTCTGGGGCCAACGTCCTGACTTTC. The whole variable domain, remainder taken from reference TRBV5-5 and TRBJ2-6, is DAGVTQSPTHLIKTRGQQVTLRCSPISGHKSVSWYQQVLGQGPQFIFQYYEKEERGRGNFPDRFSARQFPNYSSELNVNALLLGDSALYLCASSAQAASGANVLTFGAGSRLTVL.

The V gene is TRBV29-1, the J gene TRBJ2-5; maybe TRBD2 (7 bases). This CDR3 region has 12 residues. Germline V lookup: CDR1 SQVTM, CDR2 ANQGSEA. The V and J ends lost 5 bases and 3 bases respectively, with 10 bases between them. In nucleotides, the CDR3 is TGCAGCGTTCGCGGGGGCGAAGAGACCCAGTACTTC. Its translation: CSVRGGEETQYF.

J is TRBJ2-1 and V is TRBV20-1; TRBD1 is a possible D gene (6 bases). V dropped 0 bases and J dropped 4 bases, with 10 bases sitting between them. The CDR3 sequence is 14 residues long. Germline V lookup: CDR1 DFQATT, CDR2 SNEGSKA (reference sequence). CDR3 loop: CSARDPGAYNEQFF. The CDR3, as DNA: TGCAGTGCTAGAGATCCAGGGGCTTACAATGAGCAGTTCTTC.

The chain uses TRBV6-1 and TRBJ2-7, with D unresolved. The CDR3 is 14 amino acids. The germline V and J ends were trimmed by 0 bases and 0 bases, with 6 bases remaining between them. Germline V gene sequence: CDR1 MNHNS, CDR2 SASEGT. The CDR3 nucleotides are TGTGCCAGCAGTGAAGCGCACACCTCCTACGAGCAGTACTTC. Translation: CASSEAHTSYEQYF.

The rearrangement joins TRBV29-1 to TRBJ2-7; 10 nucleotides match TRBD1. The J call may be faulty, since TRBJ2-5 better matches the DNA end. This CDR3 has 16 amino acids. Looked up from germline, CDR1 is SQVTM and CDR2 is ANQGSEA. Written as DNA, the CDR3 is TGCAGCGTTGTAGGGACAGGGGATGTGATCGGCGAGACCCAGTACTTC. This gives the protein CSVVGTGDVIGETQYF.

About this clonotype: At one end, the junction sequence differs from germline, possibly due to a read error. V and J are TRBV29-1 and TRBJ2-1; no definite D call. Germline lookup yields CDR1 SQVTM and CDR2 ANQGSEA. The CDR3 consists of 13 residues. CDR3 residues: CSIESHSINEQFF. The CDR3 nucleotides are TGCAGCATTGAGAGCCACTCCATCAATGAGCAGTTCTTC.

V and J are TRBV18 and TRBJ2-1; tentative D call: TRBD1 (6 bases). The CDR3 has 16 residues. Germline CDR1 KGHSH, CDR2 LQKENI. Trimming shortened V by 3 bases and J by 0 bases, and 12 bases separated the two germline ends. This CDR3 reads CASSPDSLSSYNEQFF. The CDR3 DNA follows: TGTGCCAGCTCACCGGACAGCCTGAGCTCCTACAATGAGCAGTTCTTC.

This sequence joins TRBV3-1 and TRBJ2-3, with D unclear. Germline CDR1 and CDR2: LGHDT and YNNKEL (reference sequence). V was clipped by 0 bases and J by 2 bases, with 9 bases between them. CDR3 length: 15 amino acids. The DNA of the CDR3 is TGTGCCAGCAGCCAAGACGGTACTGACACAGATACGCAGTATTTT. Protein sequence: CASSQDGTDTDTQYF.

This clonotype was seen a handful of times. The V call is TRBV7-2, the J call TRBJ2-1; 9 nucleotides agree with TRBD2. J gave up 4 bases and V 2 bases, and 6 bases lay outside the gene matches. Germline lookup yields CDR1 SGHTA and CDR2 FQGNSA. The CDR3 runs to 16 residues. The CDR3 nucleotides read TGTGCCAGCAGCTTACGCGGGGGGGCCGGTTACAATGAGCAGTTCTTC. Translated, it gives CASSLRGGAGYNEQFF.

V gene TRBV20-1 combines with J gene TRBJ1-1; D is ambiguous. Trimming shortened V by 2 bases and J by 7 bases, and 8 bases separated the two germline ends. In germline, CDR1 is DFQATT, CDR2 SNEGSKA (reference sequence). This CDR3 is 11 amino acids long. In nucleotides, the CDR3 is TGCAGTGCTAGACAGGAGGTTGAAGCTTTCTTT. It codes for CSARQEVEAFF.

This clonotype turned up a few times. The chain carries TRBV7-2 and TRBJ2-5; D might be TRBD1 or TRBD2, each matching 6 bases. Trimming took off 8 bases at V and 1 base at J, with 11 bases between the two ends. Germline CDR1 is SGHTA and CDR2 is FQGNSA. The CDR3 is 13 residues long. In DNA, the CDR3 is TGTGCCAGCTCTCGGGGGCCCCAAGAGACCCAGTACTTC. This encodes CASSRGPQETQYF.

V is TRBV10-3 and J is TRBJ2-4; possibly TRBD1 or TRBD2 for D (5 bases each). The better agreement between TRBJ2-7 and the DNA end casts doubt on the J call. In germline, CDR1 is ENHRY, CDR2 SYGVKD. The CDR3 has 16 amino acids. The CDR3: CAISESTGPVQLEQYF. The CDR3 nucleotides read TGTGCCATCAGTGAGTCGACGGGGCCAGTTCAGCTCGAGCAGTACTTC.

The J gene is TRBJ2-5, the V gene TRBV5-1; possibly TRBD2 for D (6 bases). Germline CDR1 reads SGHRS; CDR2 reads YFSETQ. Trimming took 0 bases from V and 2 from J, leaving 20 bases between them. The CDR3 runs 18 residues. Written as DNA, the CDR3 is TGCGCCAGCAGCTTGGCCCCGGGGCTAGCGAAGGGGCAAGAGACCCAGTACTTC. It is translated as CASSLAPGLAKGQETQYF. The full variable domain, in which reference TRBV5-1 and TRBJ2-5 provide the parts outside the CDR3, is KAGVTQTPRYLIKTRGQQVTLSCSPISGHRSVSWYQQTPGQGLQFLFEYFSETQRNKGNFPGRFSGRQFSNSRSEMNVSTLELGDSALYLCASSLAPGLAKGQETQYFGPGTRLLVL.

This clonotype was observed once. The V gene is TRBV7-8, the J gene TRBJ1-5, with D maybe TRBD1 (6 bases). The CDR3 runs to 19 residues. The germline V and J ends were trimmed by 1 base and 3 bases, with 22 bases remaining between them. Germline CDR1 SGHVS, CDR2 FQNEAQ. CDR3 region: CASSLVAWGRTAFNQPQHF. The CDR3, as DNA: TGTGCCAGCAGCTTAGTCGCTTGGGGGCGCACCGCGTTCAATCAGCCCCAGCATTTT.

Comment on this clonotype: One junction end disagrees with the germline gene, perhaps due to a read error. The CDR3 loop is CASSRATGHNEQFF. DNA for the CDR3: TGCGCTAGCAGCCGGGCAACAGGCCACAATGAGCAGTTCTTC. The rearrangement links TRBV5-1 to TRBJ2-1; a weak D match, TRBD1 (5 bases). This CDR3 region has 14 residues. Germline CDR1 reads SGHRS; CDR2 reads YFSETQ.

To note about this clonotype: At one end the junction does not follow the germline gene, possibly because of a read error. The CDR3 protein is CAGSLEGGSDNEQFF. The CDR3, as DNA: TGTGCCGGCAGCTTAGAAGGCGGGTCGGACAACGAGCAGTTCTTC. This chain joins TRBV7-2 and TRBJ2-1, with D perhaps assigned TRBD1 or TRBD2 (5 bases each). CDR3 length: 15 amino acids. Germline CDR1 is SGHTA and CDR2 is FQGNSA.

This clonotype was counted between two and nine times. This chain joins TRBV6-4 and TRBJ2-3; D is unclear. Trimming cost V 6 bases and J 1 base, with 8 bases left between them. This CDR3 spans 13 amino acids. The germline gives CDR1 MRHNA, CDR2 SNTAGT. The CDR3 here is CASSPFGTDTQYF. The CDR3 nucleotides read TGTGCCAGCAGCCCCTTTGGCACAGATACGCAGTATTTT.

The table lists this clonotype with a few counts. The chain recombines TRBV12-3 or TRBV12-4 with TRBJ1-6; 7 positions agree with TRBD1. The J segment lost 8 bases and the V segment lost 4 bases, leaving 11 bases of the junction unmatched. This CDR3 is built from 16 residues. The CDR3 loop reads CASSSSRRDSDSPLHF. The CDR3 DNA reads as TGTGCCAGCAGTTCAAGCCGCCGGGACAGCGATTCACCCCTCCACTTT.

The rearrangement joins TRBV5-1 to TRBJ2-5; TRBD1 is a possible D gene (6 bases). Trimming stripped 7 bases from V and 4 bases from J, with 17 bases between. Looked up from germline, CDR1 is SGHRS and CDR2 is YFSETQ. The CDR3 extends over 14 amino acids. In DNA, the CDR3 is TGCGCCAGCGGACAGCGACTGGCGGGAGAGACCCAGTACTTC. This gives the protein CASGQRLAGETQYF.

V and J are TRBV12-3 or TRBV12-4 and TRBJ2-7; TRBD1 matches at 9 bases. This CDR3 comprises 19 residues. The V and J ends lost 5 bases and 3 bases, in that order; junction bases with no gene match: 20. CDR3: CASSVRNRTGANWNYEQYF. The DNA of the CDR3 is TGTGCCAGCAGTGTAAGAAACCGGACAGGGGCCAATTGGAACTACGAGCAGTACTTC.

This clonotype was counted a few times. The chain is built from TRBV10-3 and TRBJ2-3; unclear D gene. The germline V and J ends were trimmed by 4 bases and 4 bases, with 6 bases remaining between them. Per germline, CDR1 ENHRY and CDR2 SYGVKD. This CDR3 spans 12 amino acids. CDR3 DNA: TGTGCCATCAGTGGACATCCAGATACGCAGTATTTT. Amino acids: CAISGHPDTQYF.